This entry describes one T cell receptor beta chain. In the study's own analysis: Quantification of nucleated cells was approximated via reference gene primer amplification. The table came from immunoSEQ multiplex PCR; TCRdb's copy has only in-frame clones and leaves some out. V, J and clone size reflect that table, while D and trimming were determined from the DNA. The sample holds about 140,000 clones, 88% seen once. These data come from a study of blood T cell repertoires in COVID-19. Overall study context: From T cells, B-cell-depleted T cells, or PBMCs came the material, which was cDNA or gDNA.

CDR1 is LNHDA, CDR2 SQIVND, per germline (reference sequence). This CDR3 is 15 amino acids long. J gave up 1 base and V 3 bases, and 6 bases lay outside the gene matches. The chain has TRBV19 and TRBJ2-7, with 7 bases lining up with TRBD1. The material sequenced was peripheral blood. This sequence originates from a woman aged 60-75 years with acute or convalescent COVID-19. The CDR3 protein is CASSIQTGLSYEQYF. As DNA, the CDR3 is TGTGCCAGTAGTATTCAGACAGGGTTATCCTACGAGCAGTACTTC. Full variable domain (outside the CDR3, taken from reference TRBV19 and TRBJ2-7): DGGITQSPKYLFRKEGQNVTLSCEQNLNHDAMYWYRQDPGQGLRLIYYSQIVNDFQKGDIAEGYSVSREKKESFPLTVTSAQKNPTAFYLCASSIQTGLSYEQYFGPGTRLTVT.